A selection of T cell receptor beta chains follows, all from one sample in a study of T cell changes during pregnancy in multiple sclerosis. This table comes from immunoSEQ multiplex PCR, and its TCRdb copy is limited to in-frame clones, with some not included. The sample shows under 80,000 clones, approximately 90% of them seen only once. The input for sequencing was peripheral blood, taken in the second trimester of pregnancy. The source of these receptors is a female donor with multiple sclerosis, enrolled in a pregnancy study. CDR3s include the opening cysteine and the closing phenylalanine or tryptophan. The D gene is left open where the match is weak. Size values are once, few and many counts, or a class for expanded clones, and some rows have none.

V gene	J gene	clone size	D gene	CDR3 DNA	CDR3 protein
TRBV6-5	TRBJ2-7	.	.	TGTGCCAGCAGGTACTACGCCGCCAGGGCCTACGAGCAGTACTTC	CASRYYAARAYEQYF
TRBV2	TRBJ1-2	.	.	TGTGCCAGCAGTGGGCGGGGCGGCGGGCCCGGCTACACCTTC	CASSGRGGGPGYTF
TRBV18	TRBJ2-1	.	.	TGTGCCAGCTCCCAGGACAGTACCTACAATGAGCAGTTCTTC	CASSQDSTYNEQFF
TRBV18	TRBJ2-5	.	.	TGTGCCAGCTCAACCCAGGTAACCGAAGAGACCCAGTACTTC	CASSTQVTEETQYF
TRBV27	TRBJ2-7	.	.	TGTGCCAGCAGCCGGTCCCTAGCCACCTACGAGCAGTACTTC	CASSRSLATYEQYF
TRBV11-2	TRBJ1-2	once	.	TGTGCCAGCACCCCGGGTGGGTTCAGCGGCTACACCTTC	CASTPGGFSGYTF
TRBV14	TRBJ2-6	.	.	TGTGCCAGCAGCCAATTAGTCCAGGCTGGGGCCAACGTCCTGACTTTC	CASSQLVQAGANVLTF
TRBV6-1	TRBJ1-2	few	.	TGTGCCAGCAGTGAATGGGGCAGCCCAAACTATGGCTACACCTTC	CASSEWGSPNYGYTF
TRBV7-9	TRBJ2-3	.	TRBD1	TGTGCCAGCAGCCGGGACAGGGCTAGCACAGATACGCAGTATTTT	CASSRDRASTDTQYF
TRBV9	TRBJ1-1	.	.	TGTGCCAGCAGCCCCCAGGGTGAGGACACTGAAGCTTTCTTT	CASSPQGEDTEAFF
TRBV6-5	TRBJ2-5	.	.	TGTGCCAGCAGTTACTCGAGGGCGGGGGAGACCCAGTACTTC	CASSYSRAGETQYF
TRBV6-1	TRBJ1-1	.	TRBD1	TGTGCCAGCAGGACAGGGGTGAACACTGAAGCTTTCTTT	CASRTGVNTEAFF
TRBV5-1	TRBJ2-3	.	TRBD2	TGCGCCAGCAGTCTACTAGCGGGGGGAAGCACAGATACGCAGTATTTT	CASSLLAGGSTDTQYF
TRBV7-8	TRBJ1-2	.	.	TGTGCCAGCAGCCCCCACGTGAGGGGGGGGCCCCACTATGGCTACACCTTC	CASSPHVRGGPHYGYTF
TRBV30	TRBJ1-3	once	.	TGTGCCTGGGACGGCCCAGGGGAAGGAAACATCATATATTTT	CAWDGPGEGNIIYF
TRBV10-3	TRBJ2-3	.	TRBD2	TGTGCCATCAGTGACGCGACTAGCGGCACAGATACGCAGTATTTT	CAISDATSGTDTQYF